The 9 T cell receptor beta chains below all came from one sample that was sequenced in a study of CD8 T cells in ankylosing spondylitis. TCRdb re-derived calls from the 5' RACE reads in MiXCR, one entry per CDR3 protein. The sample contains 250,000 to 350,000 distinct CDR3 sequences, 20% of which appear only once. The sequenced sample was blood, either unsorted or a sorted T cell fraction (not recorded which). The receptors derive from a female donor with ankylosing spondylitis or in good health (not recorded which).

At least ten counts were recorded for this clonotype. This chain joins TRBV7-9 and TRBJ2-2; D is undetermined. The CDR3 covers 13 residues. The germline CDR1 and CDR2 sequences are SEHNR and FQNEAQ (reference sequence). The V and J ends lost 3 bases and 5 bases respectively, with 7 bases between them. DNA for the CDR3: TGTGCCAGCAGCTTGTTAGGAACCGGGGAGCTGTTTTTT. Its translation is CASSLLGTGELFF.

This clonotype was picked up many times. This chain links TRBV29-1 with TRBJ1-5; no reliable D call. CDR1 and CDR2 from the germline V gene are SQVTM and ANQGSEA. CDR3 length equals 12 residues. Trimming stripped 6 bases from V and 2 bases from J, with 8 bases between. CDR3 amino acids: CSVAAGNQPQHF. CDR3 sequence (DNA): TGCAGCGTCGCAGCGGGCAATCAGCCCCAGCATTTT.

The chain recombines TRBV6-2 or TRBV6-3 with TRBJ2-7, with D tentatively TRBD2 (5 bases). In germline, CDR1 is MNHEY, CDR2 SVGEGT. Deletions cut 6 bases from V and 9 bases from J, with 24 bases between. This CDR3 is built from 15 residues. CDR3 loop: CASSPAPGKLHGQYF. CDR3 DNA sequence: TGTGCCAGCAGCCCGGCGCCGGGAAAACTTCACGGGCAGTACTTC.

This clonotype was seen more than once but under ten times. The chain employs TRBV5-1 and TRBJ2-1; D is unclear. This CDR3 comprises 12 residues. Per germline, CDR1 SGHRS and CDR2 YFSETQ. Deletions cut 2 bases from V and 6 bases from J, with 6 bases between. CDR3 coding DNA: TGCGCCAGCAGCTTCGTTGCCAATGAGCAGTTCTTC. Residues: CASSFVANEQFF.

This clonotype was seen a handful of times. The chain uses TRBV6-5 and TRBJ1-2; D is possibly TRBD1 (5 bases). The length of the CDR3 is 12 residues. Germline V gene lookup returns CDR1 MNHEY and CDR2 SVGAGI. Trimming removed 6 bases at V and 8 bases at J, with 13 bases between. Here the CDR3 DNA reads TGTGCCAGCAGGGACACGAGCGGGGGCTACACCTTC. It specifies CASRDTSGGYTF.

CDR3 amino acids: CASSSGTGLTEAFF. CDR3 DNA: TGTGCCAGCAGCTCCGGGACAGGTTTGACTGAAGCTTTCTTT. This chain uses TRBV7-2 with TRBJ1-1; 8 bases line up with TRBD1. This CDR3 has 14 residues. J was trimmed by 5 bases and V by 4 bases; bases with no gene match: 6. Per germline, CDR1 SGHTA and CDR2 FQGNSA.

In this sample, this clonotype turned up many times. The chain has TRBV7-9 and TRBJ2-1; D call uncertain. Germline assignment: CDR1 SEHNR and CDR2 FQNEAQ (reference sequence). The CDR3 runs to 14 residues. V shed 2 bases and J shed 0 bases, with 5 bases lying between them. DNA for the CDR3: TGTGCCAGCAGCTTAAAGGACTCCTACAATGAGCAGTTCTTC. It specifies CASSLKDSYNEQFF.

This clonotype has more than one count but fewer than ten. The rearrangement uses TRBV20-1 and TRBJ2-7, with D hard to call. Between the trimmed V and J ends, which lost 5 bases and 2 bases, there was a span of 13 bases. The germline CDR1 and CDR2 sequences are DFQATT and SNEGSKA (reference sequence). The CDR3 contains 13 residues. The CDR3: CSAPPDGAYEQYF. As DNA, the CDR3 is TGCAGTGCTCCCCCGGACGGAGCCTACGAGCAGTACTTC.

This clonotype has just a few counts. The CDR3 DNA follows: TGTGCCACCAAGGAGGCGGGAGCTAACTATGGCTACACCTTC. Protein product: CATKEAGANYGYTF. The chain employs TRBV6-2 or TRBV6-3 and TRBJ1-2; D is unclear. V was cut by 10 bases and J by 0 bases, with 15 bases left in between. Germline lookup yields CDR1 MNHEY and CDR2 SVGEGT. The CDR3 length is 14 residues.